What follows are 6 T cell receptor beta chains derived from one specimen sequenced in a study of Graves' ophthalmopathy and Graves' hyperthyroidism. For repertoire sequencing, the TCR beta CDR3 regions were amplified from RNA transcripts. Investigators did first-round RT-PCR with HTBI primers, then second-round multiplex PCR. TCRdb processed the multiplex PCR reads anew with MiXCR; each CDR3 protein has one entry. The sample includes about half a million distinct CDR3 sequences, approximately 15% seen only once; the top ten take 9.8%. What was sequenced was blood. Source of these receptors: a woman aged 30 to 39 with Graves' ophthalmopathy.

Only a few counts were recorded for this clonotype. The gene calls are TRBV30 and TRBJ2-3; TRBD1 or TRBD2 may be the D gene (5 bases each). CDR3 length: 14 amino acids. Germline assignment: CDR1 GTSNPN and CDR2 SVGIG (reference sequence). V lost 3 bases and J lost 3, with 13 bases in between. CDR3 in amino acids: CAWSVGGPTDTQYF. CDR3 DNA: TGTGCCTGGAGCGTTGGGGGTCCTACAGATACGCAGTATTTT.

This clonotype was seen only a few times. This chain links TRBV2 with TRBJ2-7; D possibly matches TRBD1 or TRBD2 (5 bases each). The V end was cut by 8 bases, the J end by 3 bases, with 23 bases between. The CDR3 has 16 amino acids. The germline CDR1 and CDR2 sequences are SNHLY and FYNNEI. The CDR3 region has the DNA TGTGCCAGCTGGGAACTGGGACCCCGGAGGAGCTACGAGCAGTACTTC. The encoded protein is CASWELGPRRSYEQYF.

This clonotype was detected ten times or more. The V gene is TRBV13, the J gene TRBJ2-7; 8 nucleotides match TRBD2. V shed 5 bases, J shed 4 bases, and the junction held 7 bases outside the gene matches. CDR3 length: 14 residues. CDR1 and CDR2 (germline): PRHDT, FYEKMQ (reference sequence). The CDR3 nucleotides read TGTGCCAGCAGCAAGCGGGAGTCGGAGTACGAGCAGTACTTC. This gives the protein CASSKRESEYEQYF. The full variable domain, with the rest looked up from reference TRBV13 and TRBJ2-7, is AAGVIQSPRHLIKEKRETATLKCYPIPRHDTVYWYQQGPGQDPQFLISFYEKMQSDKGSIPDRFSAQQFSDYHSELNMSSLELGDSALYFCASSKRESEYEQYFGPGTRLTVT.

This clonotype was seen repeatedly, ten times or more. The genes are TRBV11-2 and TRBJ1-1; D is unresolved. The germline V and J ends were trimmed by 5 bases and 1 base, with 5 bases remaining between them. The CDR3 is 12 residues long. Germline assignment: CDR1 SGHAT and CDR2 FQNNGV. CDR3 residues: CASSVANTEAFF. The CDR3 nucleotides read TGTGCCAGCAGCGTGGCGAACACTGAAGCTTTCTTT. The entire variable domain, with the rest obtained from reference TRBV11-2 and TRBJ1-1, is as follows: EAGVAQSPRYKIIEKRQSVAFWCNPISGHATLYWYQQILGQGPKLLIQFQNNGVVDDSQLPKDRFSAERLKGVDSTLKIQPAKLEDSAVYLCASSVANTEAFFGQGTRLTVV.

V and J are TRBV4-3 and TRBJ1-3, with a weak D call TRBD1 (6 bases). The CDR3 has 15 residues. Trimming left V 1 base short and J 1 base short, with 8 bases between. CDR1 LGHNA and CDR2 YSLEER come from the germline V gene. As DNA, the CDR3 is TGCGCCAGCAGCCAAGGGGGGGCATCTGGAAACACCATATATTTT. Translating gives CASSQGGASGNTIYF.

This clonotype showed up many times. The chain couples TRBV12-3 or TRBV12-4 to TRBJ2-1; TRBD1 might be the D (5 bases). The V gene lost 8 bases and the J gene lost 6 bases, with 8 bases spanning the gap. This CDR3 comprises 11 residues. For the CDR3, the DNA is TGTGCCAGCCAGGGCCGCAATGAGCAGTTCTTC. As protein: CASQGRNEQFF.